Listed here are 20 T cell receptor beta chains from one sample, sequenced in a study of graft-versus-host responses after intestinal transplantation. The repertoire was sequenced with immunoSEQ multiplex PCR; TCRdb's copy has only in-frame clones and lacks some. Among about 21,000 clones listed, roughly 92% were seen once. The sample here was PBMCs, taken approximately 250 days after intestinal transplant. The receptors stem from a human patient who received an intestinal transplant, so some T cells may come from the graft donor.

The genes are TRBV4-1 and TRBJ1-3; D ambiguous. The CDR3 contains 15 residues. Trimming took 0 bases from V and 4 from J, leaving 10 bases between them. Germline V gene sequence: CDR1 MGHRA, CDR2 YSYEKL. CDR3 in amino acids: CASSQDTGSGNTIYF. The CDR3 bases are TGCGCCAGCAGCCAAGATACCGGCTCGGGAAACACCATATATTTT.

The rearrangement links TRBV14 to TRBJ2-1; possible D gene TRBD2, 5 bases. With 0 bases removed from V and 8 bases from J, the gap between germline ends came to 29 bases. In germline, CDR1 is SGHDN, CDR2 FVKESK. CDR3 length equals 20 residues. The CDR3 bases are TGTGCCAGCAGCCAAGAATGGAGTAAGAGAGATTCGGGGAGCACAGATGAGCAGTTCTTC. The encoded protein is CASSQEWSKRDSGSTDEQFF. Combining the CDR3 with reference TRBV14 and TRBJ2-1 gives the whole variable domain EAGVTQFPSHSVIEKGQTVTLRCDPISGHDNLYWYRRVMGKEIKFLLHFVKESKQDESGMPNNRFLAERTGGTYSTLKVQPAELEDSGVYFCASSQEWSKRDSGSTDEQFFGPGTRLTVL.

The V and J genes are TRBV18 and TRBJ1-4, with a tentative D call TRBD1 (6 bases). Germline loops: CDR1 KGHSH, CDR2 LQKENI. There are 15 residues in the CDR3. V was trimmed by 3 bases and J by 7 bases, leaving 15 bases between them. The CDR3 DNA is TGTGCCAGCTCACCGGGCGCAGGGGCGGGTGAAAAACTGTTTTTT. Protein: CASSPGAGAGEKLFF.

This clone was seen a single time. The chain links TRBV7-8 to TRBJ2-7; 9 bases are shared with TRBD1. The germline gives CDR1 SGHVS, CDR2 FQNEAQ. The CDR3 length is 15 residues. Losses at the gene ends were 3 bases for V and 3 bases for J; bases not matched to a gene: 6. CDR3 nucleotides: TGTGCCAGCAGCTTGGGGGACAGGGCGCTCTACGAGCAGTACTTC. Residues: CASSLGDRALYEQYF.

The chain links TRBV27 to TRBJ2-1, with 7 positions matching TRBD2. The V gene end was trimmed by 5 bases and the J gene end by 2 bases; junction bases not matched to a gene: 9. Germline V gene lookup returns CDR1 MNHEY and CDR2 SMNVEV (reference sequence). The CDR3 extends over 16 amino acids. CDR3 sequence: CASSPSLAGAYNEQFF. CDR3 coding DNA: TGTGCCAGCAGTCCCTCCTTGGCGGGAGCCTACAATGAGCAGTTCTTC.

J is TRBJ2-1 and V is TRBV7-2; unclear D gene. This CDR3 region has 12 residues. Trimming left V 5 bases short and J 4 bases short, with 6 bases between. The V gene's germline CDR1 is SGHTA and CDR2 FQGNSA. The CDR3 protein is CASSPDYNEQFF. The CDR3 DNA sequence: TGTGCCAGCAGCCCGGATTACAATGAGCAGTTCTTC.

The rearrangement links TRBV14 to TRBJ2-1, with 14 bases aligning to TRBD2. The CDR3 is 20 amino acids. The junction had 11 bases not matched to a gene; V was cut back by 4 bases and J by 0 bases. Germline CDR1 is SGHDN and CDR2 is FVKESK. The CDR3 spells CASSPEGGLAGASSYNEQFF. CDR3 DNA: TGTGCCAGCAGCCCCGAGGGGGGACTAGCGGGAGCAAGCTCCTACAATGAGCAGTTCTTC.

The chain carries TRBV19 and TRBJ2-4, with a tentative D call TRBD2 (5 bases). Trimming cost V 6 bases and J 1 base, with 13 bases left between them. Germline CDR1 and CDR2: LNHDA and SQIVND (reference sequence). CDR3 length: 15 amino acids. The DNA of the CDR3 is TGTGCCAGTAGCCTCCTTGGGGAGGCCAAAAACATTCAGTACTTC. It specifies CASSLLGEAKNIQYF.

The chain carries TRBV11-2 and TRBJ1-1; possible D gene TRBD1, 5 bases. This CDR3 comprises 14 residues. CDR1 SGHAT and CDR2 FQNNGV come from the germline V gene. V shed 3 bases and J shed 3 bases, with 11 bases lying between them. This chain's CDR3 is CASSFYGGDTEAFF. The CDR3 DNA reads TGTGCCAGCAGCTTTTACGGGGGTGACACTGAAGCTTTCTTT.

The chain links TRBV5-8 to TRBJ1-1; TRBD1 is a possible D gene (5 bases). The CDR3 has 15 amino acids. Trimming cost V 4 bases and J 0 bases, with 13 bases left between them. Germline-derived CDR1 and CDR2 are SGHTS and YDEGEE. CDR3 coding DNA: TGTGCCAGCAGCCCTGGGACGAACATGAACACTGAAGCTTTCTTT. It is translated as CASSPGTNMNTEAFF.

The chain couples TRBV27 to TRBJ2-7; tentatively, D is TRBD1 (5 bases). The V end was cut by 5 bases, the J end by 3 bases, with 14 bases between. CDR1 is MNHEY and CDR2 is SMNVEV in the germline V gene (reference sequence). This CDR3 spans 14 amino acids. In DNA, the CDR3 is TGTGCCAGCAGTGCTCGGACAAGATTCTACGAGCAGTACTTC. This translates into CASSARTRFYEQYF.

This rearrangement joins TRBV6-4 to TRBJ1-5; 7 positions agree with TRBD1. The V gene's germline CDR1 is MRHNA and CDR2 SNTAGT. The CDR3 sequence is 14 residues long. J gave up 3 bases and V 7 bases, and 6 bases lay outside the gene matches. CDR3 residues: CASMDGTVNQPQHF. The CDR3 DNA is TGTGCCAGCATGGACGGGACAGTCAATCAGCCCCAGCATTTT.

The chain couples TRBV5-4 to TRBJ2-5; D is unclear. V gave up 2 bases and J gave up 4 bases, with 9 bases separating them. Germline V lookup: CDR1 SGHNT, CDR2 YYREEE (reference sequence). This CDR3 has 13 amino acids. The CDR3 loop reads CASSFGVRETQYF. The CDR3 DNA sequence: TGTGCCAGCAGCTTCGGAGTACGAGAGACCCAGTACTTC.

The V gene is TRBV19, the J gene TRBJ1-5; D may be TRBD1 (6 bases). The CDR3 is 14 amino acids. V lost 2 bases, J lost 4 bases, and 9 bases lay in between. Germline CDR1 is LNHDA and CDR2 is SQIVND (reference sequence). The CDR3 is CASSIRGPNQPQHF. The CDR3 region has the DNA TGTGCCAGTAGTATACGGGGGCCGAATCAGCCCCAGCATTTT.

The V call is TRBV4-1, the J call TRBJ2-7, with D uncertain. Germline loops: CDR1 MGHRA, CDR2 YSYEKL. This CDR3 has 13 residues. V was cut by 1 base and J by 5 bases, with 9 bases left in between. This CDR3 is CASSQVTFDEQYF. In nucleotides, the CDR3 is TGCGCCAGCAGCCAAGTCACATTTGACGAGCAGTACTTC.

V is TRBV6-1 and J is TRBJ2-7, with no clear D. Germline-derived CDR1 and CDR2 are MNHNS and SASEGT. The V end was cut by 6 bases, the J end by 2 bases, with 11 bases between. The CDR3 contains 13 residues. The CDR3 DNA is TGTGCCAGCAGCGCGGTCCTCACCTACGAGCAGTACTTC. The encoded protein is CASSAVLTYEQYF.

The chain uses TRBV6-5 and TRBJ2-1, with 9 bases fitting TRBD1. Per germline, CDR1 MNHEY and CDR2 SVGAGI. This CDR3 has 16 residues. The junction had 9 bases not matched to a gene; V was cut back by 4 bases and J by 5 bases. The CDR3 DNA sequence: TGTGCCAGCAGTTTGGGAAACAGGGGGCCGAACAATGAGCAGTTCTTC. Translated: CASSLGNRGPNNEQFF.

This chain connects TRBV28 to TRBJ1-2, with 8 bases aligning to TRBD1. V lost 2 bases to trimming and J lost 2 bases; unmatched junction nucleotides: 7. CDR3 size: 16 residues. Germline V CDR1 and CDR2: MDHEN, SYDVKM. The CDR3 nucleotides are TGTGCCAGCAGTTTACTACAGGGGGTTGCAAACTATGGCTACACCTTC. Protein: CASSLLQGVANYGYTF.

The chain uses TRBV11-1 and TRBJ2-5; 8 bases line up with TRBD1. With 2 bases clipped from V and 3 bases from J, the junction kept 5 bases outside the gene matches. The V gene's germline CDR1 is SGHAT and CDR2 FQDESV (reference sequence). This CDR3 comprises 15 residues. The DNA for the CDR3 is TGTGCCAGCAGCTTAACCGGGACAGGAGAAGAGACCCAGTACTTC. Protein product: CASSLTGTGEETQYF.

The gene calls are TRBV30 and TRBJ1-1; D not certain. From germline, CDR1 is GTSNPN and CDR2 SVGIG (reference sequence). The CDR3 covers 13 residues. V was pared by 2 bases and J by 1 base, with 8 bases between. The CDR3, as DNA: TGTGCCTGGAGTACTTCTTCGAACACTGAAGCTTTCTTT. Encoded protein: CAWSTSSNTEAFF.